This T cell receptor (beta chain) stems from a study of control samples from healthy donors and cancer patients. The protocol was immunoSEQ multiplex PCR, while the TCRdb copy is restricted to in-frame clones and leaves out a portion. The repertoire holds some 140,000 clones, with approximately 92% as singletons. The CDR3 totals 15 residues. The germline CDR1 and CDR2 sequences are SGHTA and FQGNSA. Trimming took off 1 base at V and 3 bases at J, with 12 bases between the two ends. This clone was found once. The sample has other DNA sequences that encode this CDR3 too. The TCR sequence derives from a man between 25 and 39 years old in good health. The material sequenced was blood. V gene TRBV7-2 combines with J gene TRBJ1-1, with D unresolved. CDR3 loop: CASSLGGRVDTEAFF. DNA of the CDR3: TGTGCCAGCAGCTTAGGAGGGAGAGTAGACACTGAAGCTTTCTTT. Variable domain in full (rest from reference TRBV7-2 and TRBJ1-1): GAGVSQSPSNKVTEKGKDVELRCDPISGHTALYWYRQSLGQGLEFLIYFQGNSAPDKSGLPSDRFSAERTGGSVSTLTIQRTQQEDSAVYLCASSLGGRVDTEAFFGQGTRLTVV.